These 3 T cell receptor beta chains originate from one sample sequenced in a study of regulatory T cells in long-lasting Graves disease. The TCR beta library used iRepertoire HTBI primers with Arm-PCR amplification of CDR3. TCRdb recomputed calls from the multiplex PCR reads with MiXCR, one row per CDR3 protein. The data hold approximately 290,000 distinct CDR3 sequences, with 22% observed a single time. As to time point: persistent/refractory GD, antithyroid drugs over 5 years with positive TRAb. Extracted RNA from PBMCs served as the source of the TCR library. Here the sequenced sample was peripheral blood mononuclear cells (PBMCs), taken when the disease was refractory, from a patient treated with antithyroid drugs. Receptors originate from a female donor with Graves disease.

This clonotype appeared many times. J is TRBJ1-2 and V is TRBV5-6; D unresolved. The CDR3 is made up of 11 amino acids. Trimming removed 3 bases from V and 8 bases from J, with 8 bases in between. CDR1 and CDR2 (germline): SGHDT, YYEEEE. Here the CDR3 reads CASSSQLGYTF. The CDR3 nucleotides read TGTGCCAGCAGCTCCCAACTAGGCTACACCTTC. Full variable domain (rest looked up from reference TRBV5-6 and TRBJ1-2): DAGVTQSPTHLIKTRGQQVTLRCSPKSGHDTVSWYQQALGQGPQFIFQYYEEEERQRGNFPDRFSGHQFPNYSSELNVNALLLGDSALYLCASSSQLGYTFGSGTRLTVV.

This clonotype occurred many times. The chain combines TRBV3-1 with TRBJ1-1; D is unresolved. Between the trimmed V and J ends, which lost 1 base and 6 bases, there was a span of 9 bases. Germline CDR1 is LGHDT and CDR2 is YNNKEL (reference sequence). This CDR3 contains 13 residues. CDR3 amino acids: CASSQVPVSEAFF. The CDR3 nucleotides read TGTGCCAGCAGCCAAGTCCCCGTCTCTGAAGCTTTCTTT.

This clonotype has ten or more counts. The V and J genes are TRBV7-2 and TRBJ1-2, with TRBD1 matching 7 bases. Germline lookup yields CDR1 SGHTA and CDR2 FQGNSA. V shed 7 bases and J 3 bases; nucleotides not matched to a gene: 8. This CDR3 region has 14 residues. CDR3 amino acids: CASKIQGNYYGYTF. The CDR3 nucleotides are TGTGCCAGCAAGATACAGGGGAACTACTATGGCTACACCTTC.